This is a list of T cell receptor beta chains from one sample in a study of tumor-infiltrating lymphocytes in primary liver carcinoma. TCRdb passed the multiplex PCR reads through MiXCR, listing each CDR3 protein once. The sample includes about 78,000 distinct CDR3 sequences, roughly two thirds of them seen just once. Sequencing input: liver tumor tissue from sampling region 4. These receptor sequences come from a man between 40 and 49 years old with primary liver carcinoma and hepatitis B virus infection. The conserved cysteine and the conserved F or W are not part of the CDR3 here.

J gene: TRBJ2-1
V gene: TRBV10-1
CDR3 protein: ASRERLGGPTSGTINEQF

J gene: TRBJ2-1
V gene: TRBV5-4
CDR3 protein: ASSLVLVGGPNEQF

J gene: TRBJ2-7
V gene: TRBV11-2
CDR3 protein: ASSLEGGYEQY

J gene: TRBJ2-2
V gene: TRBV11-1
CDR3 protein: ASSLPASGELL

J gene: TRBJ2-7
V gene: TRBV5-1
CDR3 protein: ASNSSYEQY

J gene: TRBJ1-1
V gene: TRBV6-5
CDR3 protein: ANSYGGTGVASTEAF

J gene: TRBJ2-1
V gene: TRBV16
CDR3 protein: ASSRLGLAPSWNEQF

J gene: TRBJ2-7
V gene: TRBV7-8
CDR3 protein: ASSLESGSGCEQY

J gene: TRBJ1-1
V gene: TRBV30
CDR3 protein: AWSLWTENTEAF

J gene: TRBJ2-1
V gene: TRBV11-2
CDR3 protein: ASIIGVPYNEQF

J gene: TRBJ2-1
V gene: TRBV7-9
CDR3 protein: ASNSYNEQF

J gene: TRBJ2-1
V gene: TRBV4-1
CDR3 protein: ARSQSGTSGDNEQF

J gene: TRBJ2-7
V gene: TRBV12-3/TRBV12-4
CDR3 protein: ASSSYVGQGSYGQY

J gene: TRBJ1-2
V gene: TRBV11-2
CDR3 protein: ASSQLQGSYGYT

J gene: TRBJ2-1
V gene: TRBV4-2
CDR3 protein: ASSGLAAYNEQL

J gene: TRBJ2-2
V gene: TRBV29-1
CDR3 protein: NVLGLLGTANTGELF

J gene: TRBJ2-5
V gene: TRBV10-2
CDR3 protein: ASRSVKETQY

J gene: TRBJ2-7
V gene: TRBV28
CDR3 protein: ASSTANVGGGWRYEQY

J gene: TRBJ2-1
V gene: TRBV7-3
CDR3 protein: ASSPIVDASGSNERF

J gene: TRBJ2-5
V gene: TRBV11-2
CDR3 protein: ASSLVTASGQETQY

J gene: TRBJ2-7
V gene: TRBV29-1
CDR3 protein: SVYGQTSSYKQY

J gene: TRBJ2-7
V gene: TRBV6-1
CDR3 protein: VSIFQTSGVLSSYEQY

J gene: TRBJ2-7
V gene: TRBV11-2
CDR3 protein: ASMSRTGGADRHEQY

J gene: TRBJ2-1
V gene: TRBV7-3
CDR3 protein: ASSSGLAGGSSEQF

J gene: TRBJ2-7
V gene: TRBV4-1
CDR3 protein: ASSLPDKEGYEQY

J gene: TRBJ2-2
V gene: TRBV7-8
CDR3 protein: ASSTGVERTGERF

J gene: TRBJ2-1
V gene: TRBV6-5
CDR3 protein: ANTRLASYNEQF

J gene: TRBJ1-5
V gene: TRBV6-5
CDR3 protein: ASSYSVRLDQPQH

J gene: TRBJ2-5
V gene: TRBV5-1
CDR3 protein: ASSWRGQETQY

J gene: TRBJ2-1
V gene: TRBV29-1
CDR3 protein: SVEGGSSGGPFVNEQF

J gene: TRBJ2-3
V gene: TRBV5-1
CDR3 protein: ASSSSGRVSTDTQY

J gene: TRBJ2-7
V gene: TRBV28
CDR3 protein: ASTTGGPYEQY

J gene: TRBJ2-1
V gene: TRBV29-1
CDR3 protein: NVAGTGVPNEQS

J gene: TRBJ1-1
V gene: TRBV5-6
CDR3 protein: ADSLLDRATEAF

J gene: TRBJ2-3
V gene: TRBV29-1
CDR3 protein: SLGGAGDTQY

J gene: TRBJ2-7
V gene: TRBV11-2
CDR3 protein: VSSLDGGGFYEQY

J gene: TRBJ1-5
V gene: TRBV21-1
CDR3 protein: ASNRRVSNHPQH

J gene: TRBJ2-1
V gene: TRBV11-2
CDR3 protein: ASSYSSASGRGGRF

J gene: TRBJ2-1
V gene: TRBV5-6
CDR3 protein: ASSSAGGPTGVQF

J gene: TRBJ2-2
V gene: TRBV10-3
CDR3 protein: AISDRGQVTGELY

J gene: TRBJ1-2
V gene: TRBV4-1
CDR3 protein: ASSQVTNYGYA

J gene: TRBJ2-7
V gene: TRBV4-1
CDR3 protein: ASSQWDRSYEQC

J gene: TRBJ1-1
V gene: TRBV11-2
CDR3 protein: ANSRTILGEDTEAF

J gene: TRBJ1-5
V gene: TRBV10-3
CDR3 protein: AISGLGDALPQH

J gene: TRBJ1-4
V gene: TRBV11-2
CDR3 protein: VSSFGDPDEKLF

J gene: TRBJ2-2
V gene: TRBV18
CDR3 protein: ASSTYRDTGELF

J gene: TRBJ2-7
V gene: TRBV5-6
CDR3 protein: VSALFGPRRDEQY

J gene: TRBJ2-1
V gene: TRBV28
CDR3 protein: ASSSSEGNKQF

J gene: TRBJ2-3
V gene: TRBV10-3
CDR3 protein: AIAGTLAVQADTQY

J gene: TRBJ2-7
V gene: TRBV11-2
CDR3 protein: VSSLTETAYELY

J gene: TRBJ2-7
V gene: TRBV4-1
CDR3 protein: ASSQDVTEEQY

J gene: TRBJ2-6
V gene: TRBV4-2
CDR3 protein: GSGQGPGGTGANVLT

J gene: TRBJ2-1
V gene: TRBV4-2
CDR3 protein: ASSQEVRGGYNEQF